This section outlines one T cell receptor beta chain sequence together with its context. Its cognate antigen has yet to be identified. Base-call qualities are not available, and no considerably larger clone is one nucleotide away. The cohort was made up of approximately 670 healthy bone marrow donors. At the time of sampling, all cohort members were nominally healthy, though unrecorded immune exposures were likely present. The donor was CMV seropositive and belonged to the group of 250 to 300 seropositive cohort members. A peripheral blood sample was collected from each donor, and TCR beta sequencing was performed on peripheral blood mononuclear cells. Genomic DNA extraction from the blood cell samples was performed with the Qiagen DNeasy Blood Extraction Kit. CDR1 and CDR2 (SGHNT, YYREEE) derive from the germline V gene (reference sequence). V was cut back by 1 base and J by 9 bases, leaving a gap of 9 bases between them. Taken from cysteine to phenylalanine, the CDR3 has 12 residues. Kept here is only the CDR3 DNA, which spans 36 bases and is read in frame from base 1.

The data originate from a study of cytomegalovirus exposure and HLA in healthy donors (dated by TCRdb to between 2016 and 2019). Regarding the research as a whole: In an earlier analysis of several hundred of the donors, 276 Gb of sequence data and some 100 million unique TCR beta sequences from 150 million to 200 million T cells were reported. Roughly 290 gigabases of sequencing data and around 88 million unique TCR sequences made up an early release that covered several hundred HLA-typed donors. Of the approximately 400 genotyped donors, 81% were placed in the genetic ancestry cluster associated with self-reported Caucasian donors. The aim of the study was to test whether cataloging public T cell receptors could identify signatures of past pathogen exposure. The study profiled the T cell repertoires of hundreds of subjects by immunosequencing and related them to cytomegalovirus serostatus. In addition to the first cohort of around 670 subjects, a separate validation cohort of approximately 110 different subjects was used. The study combined high-throughput TCR immunosequencing, statistical association of individual TCRs with disease status, and machine learning to predict cytomegalovirus infection status. A later analysis re-examined previously published TCR beta repertoires from several hundred donors and added high-resolution HLA genotyping to investigate patterns of TCR occurrence. In the later analysis, no new phenotypic data were used to find candidate immune exposures; instead, reliance was placed on TCR beta sequences and their occurrence across donors. In an earlier analysis of around 540 of the donors, high-throughput TCR beta sequencing was used to judge whether each TCR beta V gene segment behaved as functional or pseudogenic. Donor age, sex, ethnicity and CMV serostatus were compiled alongside the repertoire data. Genome-wide SNP genotypes for about 65% of the 666 donors were used in a later genetic analysis, which treated that subset as a discovery cohort. All discovery cohort repertoires had been generated on a single sequencing platform. HLA typing included class I and class II loci at four-digit resolution. The number of donors typed differed by locus, with about 629-630 for A, B, C, DRB1 and DQB1, roughly 520 for DQA1, 600 to 610 for DPA1, and approximately 470 for DPB1. A handful of DR-DQ haplotypes were handled as single units for association and clustering because linkage in the cohort was strong. On average, roughly 250,000 unique TCR beta nucleotide sequences were sequenced per donor among fewer than 500 genotyped donors of the cohort, with roughly a sixth of those sequences being non-productive. Study-wide conclusions, independent of this receptor: In an earlier analysis of roughly 500 of the donors, most TCR beta V segments appeared in productive rearrangements about 90% or about 30% of the time, broadly matching IMGT annotations. It was suggested by the authors that the approach could potentially be generalized to other disease states and immunological phenotypes. Cytomegalovirus status was reported to be diagnosed by the classifier with high specificity and sensitivity in both the original and validation cohorts. The presence/absence analyses assumed that sequencing depth was roughly uniform across donors, and that assumption may not be true. In a later analysis, most CMV-associated TCR beta chains were found to appear HLA-restricted, with HLA associations seemingly driven largely by CMV exposure. In this cohort, only TCR beta chains were sequenced, and detectable features were limited by the absence of alpha or paired-chain data. In a later analysis, TCR association rates were found to vary across HLA loci, with the most associated TCRs seen for DRB1 alleles and the fewest for HLA-C alleles. Because HLA typing was missing for some donors at each locus, association tests included only the typed subset. Assigning TCR associations to individual alleles was difficult when HLA alleles, especially DR and DQ, strongly co-occurred. A later analysis associated about 17,000 TCR beta sequences with specific HLA alleles at a false discovery rate of 0.05. An association between a missense DCLRE1C variant and V-gene and J-gene trimming of TCR beta chains was found in a later genetic analysis and replicated in an independent cohort. Linkage disequilibrium might explain the correlated functional status among segregating V segments, but an unknown experimental factor could not be excluded. A further reported finding was that TCR beta sequences accurately predicted the HLA-A and HLA-B alleles for most subjects in the first cohort. For the cohort, immune exposure information was limited to CMV serostatus. In vitro tests confirmed that a few of the cytomegalovirus-associated TCR beta chains recognize cytomegalovirus antigens. In the study, around 160 TCR beta chains were listed as associated with cytomegalovirus. Some IMGT-functional V segments, including TRBV6-2 and TRBV6-3, could not be told apart with the 87-base-pair reads, so those segments were excluded. Compared with the roughly 700-donor mean, donors in an Asian-associated ancestry cluster had fewer N-insertions in productive TCRs, according to a later genetic analysis. Most TCR sequences were observed very rarely across donors, whereas some public TCRs were present in many individuals. A cluster of highly shared sequence variants was judged likely to represent a technical artifact of the sequencing pipeline. In a later analysis, HLA-associated TCR beta chains were found to be more clonally expanded and to have lower generation probabilities than equally common non-associated chains. The earlier analysis of about 600 of the donors excluded fewer than 20 rarely observed V segments, including chromosome 9 orphons, because counts were too low. In a later analysis, several top co-occurrence clusters were reported to appear linked to parvovirus B19, influenza, CMV and Epstein-Barr virus.

The protocol used for the library was the immunoSEQ multiplex PCR assay. The multiplex PCR relied on a mix of 60 forward primers for TCR Vbeta segments and 13 reverse primers for TCR Jbeta segments. A multiplex PCR assay on genomic DNA amplified the CDR3 region of rearranged TCR beta genes. On the Illumina HiSeq System, the amplified TCR beta libraries were sequenced as 87-base-pair reads. Turning to the authors' computational methods: A later analysis tallied roughly 78 million unique TCR beta chains across the 666 repertoires, and about 12 million of those chains were shared by two or more donors. A nearest-neighbor algorithm error-corrected the raw reads and collapsed the reads into unique sequences, merging closely related sequences to remove PCR and sequencing errors. CDR3 sequences were aligned to IMGT reference sequences to assign V, D and J gene segments. For a sequence to be retained, a match of at least six nucleotides was required to both a V gene segment and a J gene segment. Rearrangements were classified as productive when the CDR3 lacked stop codons and remained in frame with V and J, and all other rearrangements were classified as non-productive. Following IMGT convention, CDR3 was defined as the stretch from the second conserved V-encoded cysteine up to the conserved J-encoded phenylalanine. Sequences without an unambiguous match to a single V gene segment were excluded from the earlier analysis of about 600 of the donors. In an earlier analysis of several hundred of the donors, V segments were called functional above 56.7% productive rearrangements and were called segregating when the between-donor standard deviation exceeded 5%. A statistical classification framework was built for diagnosing cytomegalovirus status from the catalog of TCR beta chain sequences. A later analysis assigned V and J genes by comparing TCR nucleotide sequences with IMGT/GENE-DB human TR gene sequences. The TCRdist pipeline was used in a later analysis to assign CDR3 sequences and most-parsimonious VDJ recombination scenarios. A later analysis defined each TCR beta chain by its CDR3 amino acid sequence plus V-gene family, and excluded reads lacking a unique V-gene family. In a later analysis, around 600 highly shared, low-generation-probability nucleotide sequences were removed to address suspected cross-contamination and a sequencing artifact. In a later analysis, a clonal expansion index was calculated for each public chain from normalized within-repertoire ranks of inferred template counts. In a later analysis, generation probabilities were computed with a VDJ recombination model fitted to out-of-frame rearrangements, and the resulting probabilities were checked against IGoR. In a later analysis, hypergeometric tests were used to score TCR-TCR, TCR-HLA and TCR-CMV co-occurrence, with a repertoire-size bias correction applied to TCR pairs. False discovery rates were estimated in a later analysis by permuting HLA or CMV assignments 20 times. In a later analysis, co-occurring TCRs were grouped using DBSCAN, with TCRdist sequence similarity added in when clustering inside HLA-allele-positive subsets. For co-occurrence clustering, repertoires with fewer than 30,000 or more than 120,000 public chains were excluded, along with roughly 5 repertoires with anomalous nucleotide sharing. TCRdb mirrors the immuneACCESS table, restricted to in-frame sequences. Some clones are absent from its copies; in checked studies, under half trace to an unresolved V gene, and the reason for the others is unknown. The DNA was the basis for D and trimming; V, J and clone size are from that table. Recorded for this sample are roughly 200,000 clones; roughly 78% of them occurred a single time. Roughly 1.4% of the sample is held by the ten biggest clonotypes.

Recombination linked TRBV5-4 to TRBJ2-3; the D segment could be TRBD1, given 5 matching bases. Sequenced: PBMCs. The TCR originated in a girl aged 5-17 years in good health and CMV-seropositive. The CDR3 loop reads CASSLQGGTQYF. The nucleotide sequence reads TGTGCCAGCAGCTTGCAGGGTGGGACGCAGTATTTT.